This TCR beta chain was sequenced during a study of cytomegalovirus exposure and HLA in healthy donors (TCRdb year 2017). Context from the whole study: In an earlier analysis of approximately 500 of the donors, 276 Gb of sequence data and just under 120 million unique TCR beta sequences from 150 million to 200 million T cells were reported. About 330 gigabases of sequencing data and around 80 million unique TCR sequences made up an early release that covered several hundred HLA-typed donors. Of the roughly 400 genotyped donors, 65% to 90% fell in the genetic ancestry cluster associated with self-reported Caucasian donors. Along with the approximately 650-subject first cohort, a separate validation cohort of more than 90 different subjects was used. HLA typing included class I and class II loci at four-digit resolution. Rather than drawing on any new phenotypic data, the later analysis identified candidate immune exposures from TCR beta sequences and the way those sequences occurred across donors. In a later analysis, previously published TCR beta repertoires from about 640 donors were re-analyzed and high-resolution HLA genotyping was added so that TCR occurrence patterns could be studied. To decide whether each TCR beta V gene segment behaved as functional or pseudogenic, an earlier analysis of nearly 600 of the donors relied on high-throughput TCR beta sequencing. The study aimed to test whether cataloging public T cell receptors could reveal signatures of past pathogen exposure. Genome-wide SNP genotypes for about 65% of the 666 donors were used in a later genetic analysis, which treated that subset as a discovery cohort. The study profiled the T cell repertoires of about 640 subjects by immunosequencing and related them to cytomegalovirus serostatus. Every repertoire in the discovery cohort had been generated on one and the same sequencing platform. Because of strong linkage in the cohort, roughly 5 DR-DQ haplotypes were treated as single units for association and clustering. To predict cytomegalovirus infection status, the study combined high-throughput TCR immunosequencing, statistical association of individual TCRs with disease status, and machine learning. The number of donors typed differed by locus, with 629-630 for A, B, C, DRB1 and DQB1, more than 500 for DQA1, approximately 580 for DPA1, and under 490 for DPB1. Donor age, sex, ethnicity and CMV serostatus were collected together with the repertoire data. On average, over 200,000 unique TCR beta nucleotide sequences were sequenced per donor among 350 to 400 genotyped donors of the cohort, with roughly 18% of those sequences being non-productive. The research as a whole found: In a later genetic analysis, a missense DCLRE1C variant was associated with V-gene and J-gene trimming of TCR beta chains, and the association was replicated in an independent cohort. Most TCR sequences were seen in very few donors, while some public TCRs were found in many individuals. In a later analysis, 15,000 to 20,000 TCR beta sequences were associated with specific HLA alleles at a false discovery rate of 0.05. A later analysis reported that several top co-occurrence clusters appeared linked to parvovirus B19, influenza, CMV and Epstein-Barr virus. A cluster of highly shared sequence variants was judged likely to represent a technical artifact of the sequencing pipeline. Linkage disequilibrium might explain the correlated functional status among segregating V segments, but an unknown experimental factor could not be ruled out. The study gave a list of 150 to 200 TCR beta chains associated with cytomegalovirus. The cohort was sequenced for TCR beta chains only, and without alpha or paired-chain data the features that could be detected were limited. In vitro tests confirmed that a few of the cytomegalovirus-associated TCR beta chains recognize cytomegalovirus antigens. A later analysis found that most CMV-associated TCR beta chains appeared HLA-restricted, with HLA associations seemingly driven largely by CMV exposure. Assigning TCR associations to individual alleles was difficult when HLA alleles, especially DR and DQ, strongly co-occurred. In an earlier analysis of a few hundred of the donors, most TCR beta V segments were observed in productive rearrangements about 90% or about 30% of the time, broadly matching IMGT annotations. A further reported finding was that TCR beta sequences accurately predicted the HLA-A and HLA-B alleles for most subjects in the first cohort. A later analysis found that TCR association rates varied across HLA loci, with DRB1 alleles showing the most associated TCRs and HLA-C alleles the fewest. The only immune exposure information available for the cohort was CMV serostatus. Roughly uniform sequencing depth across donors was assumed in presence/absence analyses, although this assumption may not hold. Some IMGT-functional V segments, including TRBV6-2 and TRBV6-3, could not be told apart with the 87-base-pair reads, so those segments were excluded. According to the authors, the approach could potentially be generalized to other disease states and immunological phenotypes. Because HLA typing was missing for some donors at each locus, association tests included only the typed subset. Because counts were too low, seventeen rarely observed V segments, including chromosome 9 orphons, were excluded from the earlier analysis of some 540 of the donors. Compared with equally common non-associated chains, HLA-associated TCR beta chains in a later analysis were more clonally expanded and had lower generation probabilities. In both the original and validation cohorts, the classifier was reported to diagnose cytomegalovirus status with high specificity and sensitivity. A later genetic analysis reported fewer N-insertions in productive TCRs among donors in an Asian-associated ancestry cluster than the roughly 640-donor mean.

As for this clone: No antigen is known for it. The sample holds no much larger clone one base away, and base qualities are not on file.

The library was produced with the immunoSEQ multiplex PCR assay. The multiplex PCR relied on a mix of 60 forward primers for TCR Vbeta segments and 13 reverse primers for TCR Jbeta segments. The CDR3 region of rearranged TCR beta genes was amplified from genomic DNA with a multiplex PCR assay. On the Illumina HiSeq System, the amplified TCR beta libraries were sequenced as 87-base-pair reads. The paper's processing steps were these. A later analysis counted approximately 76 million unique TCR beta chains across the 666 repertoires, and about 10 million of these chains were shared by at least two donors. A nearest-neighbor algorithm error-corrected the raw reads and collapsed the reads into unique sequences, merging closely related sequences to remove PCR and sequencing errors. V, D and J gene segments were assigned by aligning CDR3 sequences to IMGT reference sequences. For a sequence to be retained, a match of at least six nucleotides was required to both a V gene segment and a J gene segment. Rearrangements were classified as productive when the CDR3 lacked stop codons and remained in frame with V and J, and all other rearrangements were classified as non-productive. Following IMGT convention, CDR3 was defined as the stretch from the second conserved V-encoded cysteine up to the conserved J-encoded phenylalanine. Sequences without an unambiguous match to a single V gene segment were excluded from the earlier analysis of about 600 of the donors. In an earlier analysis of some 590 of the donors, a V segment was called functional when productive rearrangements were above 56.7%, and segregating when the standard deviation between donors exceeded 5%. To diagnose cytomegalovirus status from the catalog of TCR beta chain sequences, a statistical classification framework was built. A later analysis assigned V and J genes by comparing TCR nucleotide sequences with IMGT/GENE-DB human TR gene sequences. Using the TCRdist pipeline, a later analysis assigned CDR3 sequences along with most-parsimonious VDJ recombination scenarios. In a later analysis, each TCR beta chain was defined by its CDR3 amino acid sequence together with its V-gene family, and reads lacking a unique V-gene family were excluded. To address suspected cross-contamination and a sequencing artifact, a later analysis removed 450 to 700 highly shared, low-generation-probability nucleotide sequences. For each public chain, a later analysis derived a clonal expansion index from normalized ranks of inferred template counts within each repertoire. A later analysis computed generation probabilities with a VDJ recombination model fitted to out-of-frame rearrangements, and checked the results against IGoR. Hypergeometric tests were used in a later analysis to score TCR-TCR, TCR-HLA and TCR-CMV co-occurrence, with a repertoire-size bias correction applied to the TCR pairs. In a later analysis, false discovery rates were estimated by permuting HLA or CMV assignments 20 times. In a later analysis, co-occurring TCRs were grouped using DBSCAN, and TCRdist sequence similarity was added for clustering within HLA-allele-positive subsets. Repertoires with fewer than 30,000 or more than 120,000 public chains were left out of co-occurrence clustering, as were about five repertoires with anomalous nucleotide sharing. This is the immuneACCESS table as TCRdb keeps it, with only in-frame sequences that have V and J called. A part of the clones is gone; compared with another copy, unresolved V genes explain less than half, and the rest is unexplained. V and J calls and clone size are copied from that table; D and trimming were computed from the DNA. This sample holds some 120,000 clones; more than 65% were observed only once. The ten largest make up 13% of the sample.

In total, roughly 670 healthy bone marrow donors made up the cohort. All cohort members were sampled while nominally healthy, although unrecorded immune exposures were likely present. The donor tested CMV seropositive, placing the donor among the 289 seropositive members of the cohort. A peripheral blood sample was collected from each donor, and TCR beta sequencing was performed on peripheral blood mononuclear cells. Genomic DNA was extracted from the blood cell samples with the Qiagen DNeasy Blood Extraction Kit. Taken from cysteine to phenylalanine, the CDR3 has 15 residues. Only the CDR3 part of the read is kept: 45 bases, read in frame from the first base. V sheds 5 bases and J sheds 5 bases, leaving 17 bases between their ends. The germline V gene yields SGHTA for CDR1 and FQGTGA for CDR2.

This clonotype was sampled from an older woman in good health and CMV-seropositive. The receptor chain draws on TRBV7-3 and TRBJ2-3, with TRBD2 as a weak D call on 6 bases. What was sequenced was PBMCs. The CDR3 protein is CASSDQAGSKDTQYF. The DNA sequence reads TGTGCCAGCAGCGACCAGGCGGGATCGAAAGATACGCAGTATTTT.